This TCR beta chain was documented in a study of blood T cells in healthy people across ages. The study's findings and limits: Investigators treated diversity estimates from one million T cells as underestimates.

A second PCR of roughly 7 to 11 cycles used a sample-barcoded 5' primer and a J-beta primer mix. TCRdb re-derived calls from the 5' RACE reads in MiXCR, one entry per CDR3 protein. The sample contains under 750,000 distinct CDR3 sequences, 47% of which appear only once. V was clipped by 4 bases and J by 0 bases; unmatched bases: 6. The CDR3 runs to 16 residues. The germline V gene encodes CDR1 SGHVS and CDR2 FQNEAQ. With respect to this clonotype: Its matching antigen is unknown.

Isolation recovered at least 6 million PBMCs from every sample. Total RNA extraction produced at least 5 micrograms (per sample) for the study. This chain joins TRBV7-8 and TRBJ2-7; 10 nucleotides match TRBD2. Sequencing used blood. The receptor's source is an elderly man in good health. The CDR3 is CASSSAGLATSYEQYF. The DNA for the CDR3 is TGTGCCAGCAGCTCAGCGGGACTAGCGACCTCCTACGAGCAGTACTTC.